This T cell receptor beta chain was recovered during a study of response to subunit inactivated influenza vaccine. Findings of the study overall: Each seasonal flu vaccination may recruit only limited new T cells, authors suggested.

From the RT-PCR reads, TCRdb called clonotypes with MiXCR, one entry per CDR3 protein. The sample holds 300,000 to 350,000 distinct CDR3 sequences; less than 25% are singletons and the top ten take about a tenth. The sample holds a few counts of this clonotype. Its antigen is as yet unknown. This CDR3 region has 14 residues. Germline V gives CDR1 SEHNR, CDR2 FQNEAQ (reference sequence). V was shortened by 2 bases and J by 7 bases, with 14 bases between the two germline ends. V usage is TRBV7-9 and J usage is TRBJ1-2, with D unresolved. The sample was PBMCs from blood, taken about 19 months after vaccination. This sequence was found in a man between 50 and 75 years old who received an inactivated influenza vaccine. The CDR3 loop reads CASSLSLEGGGYTF. The CDR3, as DNA: TGTGCCAGCAGCTTATCGCTGGAAGGTGGTGGCTACACCTTC.